Each of the 29 T cell receptor beta chains below was sequenced from the same sample in a study of shared clonotypes between healthy human individuals (dated by TCRdb to the early 2020s). Library prep was done by the immunoSEQ multiplex PCR assay. The table comes from immuneACCESS by way of TCRdb, which keeps in-frame sequences with V and J called. Part of the clones is missing from these tables; in studies checked, under half for an unresolved V gene and the rest for unknown reasons. The sample includes approximately 530,000 clones, with approximately 94% observed a single time. In total, the top ten clones hold 0.05% to 0.08% of the sample. The source material was naive CD4+ T cells sorted from blood. The cell subset or site tag for this specimen amounts to: CD45RA+ positively selected. All receptors derive from a woman under 40 in good health.

This chain joins TRBV2 and TRBJ1-3; D gene uncertain. The CDR3 contains 14 residues. The germline V gene encodes CDR1 SNHLY and CDR2 FYNNEI. V was cut by 8 bases and J by 0 bases, with 11 bases left in between. The DNA of the CDR3 is TGTGCCAGCGTATTCCAGCGCTCTGGAAACACCATATATTTT. It is translated as CASVFQRSGNTIYF.

The J gene is TRBJ2-5, the V gene TRBV27; the D is unclear. The J call may be faulty, since TRBJ2-7 better matches the DNA end. This CDR3 comprises 14 residues. Germline CDR1 is MNHEY and CDR2 is SMNVEV (reference sequence). CDR3 sequence reads: CASAGRRHSYEQYF. The CDR3 DNA sequence: TGTGCCTCCGCCGGACGCAGACACTCCTACGAGCAGTACTTC.

The chain couples TRBV5-1 to TRBJ1-1, with a weak D call TRBD1 (5 bases). There are 14 residues in the CDR3. Trimming shortened V by 4 bases and J by 0 bases, and 10 bases separated the two germline ends. Germline V CDR1 and CDR2: SGHRS, YFSETQ. CDR3 sequence: CASSGRGVNTEAFF. Here the CDR3 DNA reads TGCGCCAGCAGCGGGAGAGGGGTGAACACTGAAGCTTTCTTT.

This clone appeared a single time. The rearrangement uses TRBV10-3 and TRBJ2-3, with 12 bases identical to TRBD2. CDR1 ENHRY and CDR2 SYGVKD come from the germline V gene. J lost 2 bases, V lost 2 bases, and 5 bases had no gene match. The CDR3 totals 17 residues. The CDR3 DNA reads as TGTGCCATCAGTGAGGTGACTAGCGGGAGTTACACAGATACGCAGTATTTT. Residues: CAISEVTSGSYTDTQYF.

This chain joins TRBV7-9 and TRBJ2-7; D unresolved. This CDR3 is built from 15 residues. V lost 6 bases and J 0 bases, leaving 15 bases between the germline ends. In germline, CDR1 is SEHNR, CDR2 FQNEAQ (reference sequence). CDR3 sequence reads: CASSPLSKGSYEQYF. CDR3 DNA sequence: TGTGCCAGCAGTCCCCTAAGTAAGGGCTCCTACGAGCAGTACTTC.

This clone came up once. The identical CDR3 is also encoded by other nucleotide sequences in the sample. The V gene is TRBV7-9, the J gene TRBJ2-5, with unresolved D. The CDR3 has 11 residues. Deletions cut 3 bases from V and 5 bases from J, with 4 bases between. The germline V gene encodes CDR1 SEHNR and CDR2 FQNEAQ (reference sequence). The CDR3 protein is CASSFRETQYF. CDR3 in DNA: TGTGCCAGCAGCTTTCGGGAGACCCAGTACTTC.

The chain uses TRBV10-1 and TRBJ2-2, with 7 bases fitting TRBD1. CDR1 is WNHNN, CDR2 SYGVQD, per germline (reference sequence). This CDR3 region has 16 residues. V lost 0 bases, J lost 4 bases, and 5 bases stayed unmatched. DNA of the CDR3: TGCGCCAGCAGTGAGTCTGGGGCAGGGGGCACCGGGGAGCTGTTTTTT. It codes for CASSESGAGGTGELFF.

V gene TRBV10-3 combines with J gene TRBJ2-7; D ambiguous. This CDR3 has 16 residues. V lost 2 bases and J lost 4, with 18 bases in between. The germline V gene has CDR1 ENHRY and CDR2 SYGVKD. DNA of the CDR3: TGTGCCATCAGTGAGCCCTCCGTGAGACTTCCGTACGAGCAGTACTTC. Its protein product is CAISEPSVRLPYEQYF.

The chain has TRBV11-2 and TRBJ2-7; no clear D. The germline V gene has CDR1 SGHAT and CDR2 FQNNGV. This CDR3 is 14 amino acids long. Trimming left V 4 bases short and J 4 bases short, with 14 bases between. The CDR3 DNA follows: TGTGCCAGCAGCTCCCGCCAGGCCCGATACGAGCAGTACTTC. This codes for CASSSRQARYEQYF.

The chain couples TRBV11-2 to TRBJ1-1; D perhaps matches TRBD1 (5 bases). Trimming stripped 8 bases from V and 4 bases from J, with 8 bases between. Germline V gene lookup returns CDR1 SGHAT and CDR2 FQNNGV. The CDR3 runs 11 residues. The CDR3 DNA reads TGTGCCAGCCGGAGGGGCACTGAAGCTTTCTTT. Translated: CASRRGTEAFF.

The V call is TRBV6-5, the J call TRBJ2-7; D not resolved. Germline CDR1 and CDR2: MNHEY and SVGAGI. Trimming cost V 6 bases and J 1 base, with 10 bases left between them. This CDR3 is 13 amino acids long. CDR3 loop: CASSRGPSYEQYF. The CDR3, as DNA: TGTGCCAGCAGCAGAGGACCTTCCTACGAGCAGTACTTC.

The chain is built from TRBV11-2 and TRBJ2-7; 7 bases align to TRBD1. This CDR3 region has 14 residues. Germline assignment: CDR1 SGHAT and CDR2 FQNNGV. V lost 6 bases and J lost 5; bases outside the gene matches: 10. The CDR3 DNA follows: TGTGCCAGCAGATCGGACAGGTTCTACCACGAGCAGTACTTC. This codes for CASRSDRFYHEQYF. Supplemented by reference TRBV11-2 and TRBJ2-7, the full variable domain reads EAGVAQSPRYKIIEKRQSVAFWCNPISGHATLYWYQQILGQGPKLLIQFQNNGVVDDSQLPKDRFSAERLKGVDSTLKIQPAKLEDSAVYLCASRSDRFYHEQYFGPGTRLTVT.

This clone was seen just once. The chain couples TRBV19 to TRBJ1-5, with TRBD1 identical over 10 bases. CDR1 is LNHDA and CDR2 is SQIVND in the germline V gene (reference sequence). The junction had 4 bases not matched to a gene; V was cut back by 5 bases and J by 3 bases. The CDR3 contains 15 residues. The DNA of the CDR3 is TGTGCCAGTAGTCCGGGACAGGGGAACAATCAGCCCCAGCATTTT. Translating it yields CASSPGQGNNQPQHF.

The chain couples TRBV5-1 to TRBJ2-7, with 7 positions matching TRBD1. Trimming cost V 4 bases and J 4 bases; bases outside gene matches: 5. Germline CDR1 and CDR2: SGHRS and YFSETQ. This CDR3 has 13 residues. The CDR3: CASSPGTAYEQYF. The CDR3 coding sequence is TGCGCCAGCAGCCCAGGGACAGCTTACGAGCAGTACTTC.

The chain has TRBV29-1 and TRBJ1-2; TRBD1 agrees at 7 bases. CDR3 length: 13 amino acids. Germline CDR1 SQVTM, CDR2 ANQGSEA. The CDR3 loop reads CSVPGQTNYGYTF. CDR3 nucleotide sequence: TGCAGTGTACCGGGACAGACTAACTATGGCTACACCTTC.

The chain links TRBV4-1 to TRBJ2-1; TRBD2 is a possible D gene (5 bases). Trimming took 0 bases from V and 7 from J, leaving 13 bases between them. The germline V gene encodes CDR1 MGHRA and CDR2 YSYEKL. This CDR3 is 15 amino acids long. The CDR3 sequence is CASSQDMRTGNEQFF. As DNA, the CDR3 is TGCGCCAGCAGCCAAGATATGCGGACTGGGAATGAGCAGTTCTTC.

The chain combines TRBV19 with TRBJ1-5; 7 nucleotides match TRBD1. V dropped 8 bases and J dropped 3; count of bases not matched to a gene: 19. This CDR3 has 18 amino acids. Germline V gives CDR1 LNHDA, CDR2 SQIVND (reference sequence). The CDR3 region is CASSPQGVGLGNNQPQHF. The CDR3 nucleotides are TGTGCCAGTTCCCCTCAGGGGGTAGGTTTGGGAAACAATCAGCCCCAGCATTTT.

V and J are TRBV27 and TRBJ1-1, with no clear D. Trimming took off 2 bases at V and 3 bases at J, with 10 bases between the two ends. The germline V gene has CDR1 MNHEY and CDR2 SMNVEV (reference sequence). This CDR3 has 14 residues. CDR3 sequence: CASSLGGTDTEAFF. The CDR3 DNA follows: TGTGCCAGCAGTTTAGGCGGAACCGACACTGAAGCTTTCTTT.

The chain uses TRBV9 and TRBJ2-1; the D gene could be TRBD1 or TRBD2 (5 bases each). Germline lookup yields CDR1 SGDLS and CDR2 YYNGEE. The CDR3 runs 14 residues. Trimming took off 3 bases at V and 7 bases at J, with 14 bases between the two ends. The CDR3 DNA reads TGTGCCAGCAGCGCCCCGGGGACCCCGAATGAGCAGTTCTTC. Translating it yields CASSAPGTPNEQFF.

The chain's CDR3 is CASSVAGRYGYTF. CDR3 bases: TGTGCCAGCAGCGTAGCAGGGCGCTATGGCTACACCTTC. This sequence joins TRBV9 and TRBJ1-2; D is possibly TRBD1 (5 bases). Germline CDR1 and CDR2: SGDLS and YYNGEE. V was pared by 0 bases and J by 4 bases, with 7 bases between. The CDR3 has 13 amino acids.

The rearrangement links TRBV2 to TRBJ1-5, with a tentative D call TRBD1 (5 bases). The CDR3 length is 15 residues. Trimming removed 6 bases from V and 4 bases from J, with 16 bases in between. Germline V gene sequence: CDR1 SNHLY, CDR2 FYNNEI. The CDR3 protein is CASRVGHLGNQPQHF. As DNA, the CDR3 is TGTGCCAGCAGAGTTGGACACCTCGGGAATCAGCCCCAGCATTTT.

The chain carries TRBV27 and TRBJ1-4, with D unresolved. Germline V gives CDR1 MNHEY, CDR2 SMNVEV (reference sequence). This CDR3 comprises 14 residues. V shed 3 bases and J shed 2 bases, with 7 bases lying between them. The CDR3 here is CASSLQATNEKLFF. The CDR3 nucleotides read TGTGCCAGCAGTTTGCAGGCGACTAATGAAAAACTGTTTTTT.

This chain links TRBV2 with TRBJ2-2; the match to TRBD1 covers 8 bases. Trimming took 6 bases from V and 6 from J; bases not matched to a gene: 9. Germline V gene lookup returns CDR1 SNHLY and CDR2 FYNNEI. This CDR3 has 15 residues. CDR3 region: CASSGTGATPGELFF. The CDR3 region has the DNA TGTGCCAGCAGCGGGACAGGAGCAACACCCGGGGAGCTGTTTTTT.

This CDR3 reads CASSPQGGGGYTF. CDR3 nucleotide sequence: TGTGCCAGCAGCCCCCAGGGAGGGGGAGGCTACACCTTC. The rearrangement links TRBV11-2 to TRBJ1-2, with D tentatively TRBD1 (6 bases). Trimming stripped 5 bases from V and 8 bases from J, with 15 bases between. The germline V gene encodes CDR1 SGHAT and CDR2 FQNNGV. CDR3 size: 13 residues.

The chain is built from TRBV2 and TRBJ2-1, with a weak D call TRBD2 (5 bases). The CDR3 consists of 15 residues. The V and J ends lost 6 bases and 10 bases respectively, with 22 bases between them. From germline, CDR1 is SNHLY and CDR2 FYNNEI. The CDR3 region is CASSGSQWGAPEQFF. CDR3 nucleotide sequence: TGTGCCAGCAGCGGCTCCCAGTGGGGAGCTCCCGAGCAGTTCTTC.

The gene calls are TRBV18 and TRBJ1-4; TRBD1 matches at 8 bases. Per germline, CDR1 KGHSH and CDR2 LQKENI. The CDR3 runs 14 residues. Germline trimming cut 2 bases from V and 7 bases from J; bases unmatched to any gene: 3. CDR3 in DNA: TGTGCCAGCTCACCAAGGACAGGGCGTGAAAAACTGTTTTTT. Residues: CASSPRTGREKLFF.

This clone was seen a handful of times. This chain uses TRBV27 with TRBJ2-7; 10 nucleotides align to TRBD2. CDR1 and CDR2 (germline): MNHEY, SMNVEV (reference sequence). With V trimmed by 6 bases and J by 4 bases, 3 bases remained unmatched. The CDR3 is 13 residues long. CDR3 DNA sequence: TGTGCCAGCAGGGGGACTAGCGAGTACGAGCAGTACTTC. The encoded protein is CASRGTSEYEQYF.

This chain joins TRBV28 and TRBJ1-1; D is ambiguous. The CDR3 is made up of 12 amino acids. CDR1 and CDR2 (germline): MDHEN, SYDVKM. Deletions cut 6 bases from V and 5 bases from J, with 10 bases between. Written as DNA, the CDR3 is TGTGCCAGCAGCCGCATCCAAACTGAAGCTTTCTTT. It translates to CASSRIQTEAFF.

The genes are TRBV5-1 and TRBJ1-2, with D perhaps matching TRBD1 (6 bases). The CDR3 spans 14 residues. Germline assignment: CDR1 SGHRS and CDR2 YFSETQ. V was cut by 0 bases and J by 4 bases, with 10 bases left in between. This CDR3 is CASSLGQATYGYTF. As DNA, the CDR3 is TGCGCCAGCAGCTTGGGACAGGCGACCTATGGCTACACCTTC.